These T cell receptor beta chains were read from a single sample in a study of radiation and T cells in renal cell carcinoma. Data came from immunoSEQ multiplex PCR; TCRdb stores just in-frame clones and leaves some out. The sample consists of around 130,000 clones, roughly 77% of them appearing once. Sequenced material: blood, taken from a patient whose treatment included radiotherapy and nephrectomy. The receptors derive from a woman aged 55-75 years with renal cell carcinoma. The CDR3 runs from the conserved cysteine through the conserved F or W. The D gene is left open where the match is weak. The size of a clone is reported for some rows only, either as once, few or many, or as a class for expanded clones.

V gene	clone size	J gene	D gene	CDR3 protein	CDR3 DNA
TRBV5-1	-	TRBJ2-3	TRBD2	CASSSAGGGVADTQYF	TGCGCCAGCAGCTCGGCGGGCGGGGGGGTCGCAGATACGCAGTATTTT
TRBV28	-	TRBJ1-2	-	CASLTWAQGNLEGYTF	TGTGCCAGCTTAACCTGGGCACAGGGAAATTTGGAGGGCTACACCTTC
TRBV7-2	-	TRBJ1-1	-	CASSLDGNLNTEAFF	TGTGCCAGCAGCTTAGACGGGAATTTGAACACTGAAGCTTTCTTT
TRBV5-6	once	TRBJ2-5	TRBD1	CASSRTGRREGTQYF	TGTGCCAGCAGCCGGACAGGGCGACGGGAAGGGACCCAGTACTTC
TRBV18	-	TRBJ2-3	-	CASSPLGTGGDTQYF	TGTGCCAGCTCACCACTCGGGACGGGTGGAGATACGCAGTATTTT
TRBV5-1	-	TRBJ2-3	-	CASSLAEGRDTQYF	TGCGCCAGCAGCTTGGCGGAGGGGCGGGATACGCAGTATTTT
TRBV6-6	once	TRBJ2-3	-	CASSYSGTRTDTQYF	TGTGCCAGCAGTTACTCGGGCACCCGCACAGATACGCAGTATTTT
TRBV6-1	-	TRBJ1-5	-	CASSEGRPFNQPQHF	TGTGCCAGCAGTGAGGGCAGGCCCTTCAATCAGCCCCAGCATTTT
TRBV9	-	TRBJ1-3	-	CASSALTGPGNTIYF	TGTGCCAGCAGCGCCTTGACAGGACCTGGAAACACCATATATTTT
TRBV6-1	-	TRBJ2-4	TRBD1	CASVPGTALNIQYF	TGTGCCAGCGTCCCAGGGACAGCACTAAACATTCAGTACTTC
TRBV19	-	TRBJ2-2	TRBD2	CASSIGLAGVDGELFF	TGTGCCAGTAGTATCGGACTAGCGGGAGTAGACGGGGAGCTGTTTTTT
TRBV5-6	-	TRBJ2-6	-	CASSLGGGRANVLTF	TGTGCCAGCAGCTTGGGGGGAGGTAGGGCCAACGTCCTGACTTTC
TRBV5-5	-	TRBJ2-3	TRBD1	CASSWYGTDSTDTQYF	TGTGCCAGCAGCTGGTATGGGACAGACAGCACAGATACGCAGTATTTT
TRBV19	-	TRBJ2-5	-	CASSSHIRQDQETQYF	TGTGCCAGTAGTAGCCACATCAGACAGGACCAAGAGACCCAGTACTTC
TRBV30	-	TRBJ2-5	TRBD2	CAWSVRRFSGRGETQYF	TGTGCCTGGAGCGTTCGCCGTTTTAGCGGGAGAGGAGAGACCCAGTACTTC
TRBV9	few	TRBJ1-1	-	CASSVGTASEAFF	TGTGCCAGCAGCGTGGGAACAGCCTCTGAAGCTTTCTTT
TRBV4-2	-	TRBJ2-4	TRBD2	CASSPSGGLGKNIQYF	TGTGCCAGCAGCCCTAGCGGGGGCCTGGGCAAAAACATTCAGTACTTC
TRBV19	-	TRBJ1-2	TRBD1	CASRPDRVYGYTF	TGTGCCAGTAGACCAGACAGGGTCTATGGCTACACCTTC
TRBV6-5	-	TRBJ1-4	-	CASRKGGLGEKLFF	TGTGCCAGCAGAAAAGGGGGGCTCGGTGAAAAACTGTTTTTT
TRBV30	once	TRBJ2-3	-	CAWSGESWATDTQYF	TGTGCCTGGAGTGGAGAGTCGTGGGCGACAGATACGCAGTATTTT
TRBV5-6	-	TRBJ2-5	-	CASSLRETQYF	TGTGCCAGCAGCTTGAGAGAGACCCAGTACTTC
TRBV29-1	-	TRBJ2-1	TRBD2	CSVDDYSGSEYNEQFF	TGCAGCGTCGATGACTATAGCGGGAGTGAGTACAATGAGCAGTTCTTC
TRBV29-1	-	TRBJ1-6	-	CSVRQADNSPLHF	TGCAGCGTTAGACAGGCGGATAATTCACCCCTCCACTTT